Each of the 17 T cell receptor beta chains below was sequenced from the same sample in a study of blood T cell repertoires in COVID-19. Produced via immunoSEQ multiplex PCR; TCRdb's table is partial and in-frame only. The table includes fewer than 350,000 clones, 85% detected once. Input material: PBMCs or T cells enriched from blood (not recorded which). These TCRs come from a woman aged 25 to 45 who had been exposed to COVID-19.

V and J are TRBV19 and TRBJ1-5; TRBD1 might be the D (5 bases). The germline V gene encodes CDR1 LNHDA and CDR2 SQIVND (reference sequence). The CDR3 contains 16 residues. Trimming cost V 3 bases and J 4 bases, with 16 bases left between them. CDR3: CASSIFGTGRNQPQHF. The CDR3 DNA is TGTGCCAGTAGTATCTTCGGGACGGGGAGGAATCAGCCCCAGCATTTT.

This clone was seen a few times. V is TRBV14 and J is TRBJ1-2; TRBD1 might be the D (5 bases). V lost 2 bases and J lost 4, with 8 bases in between. This CDR3 spans 13 amino acids. Germline V gene lookup returns CDR1 SGHDN and CDR2 FVKESK. CDR3 sequence: CASSQQGTYGYTF. Written as DNA, the CDR3 is TGTGCCAGCAGCCAACAGGGAACCTATGGCTACACCTTC.

The chain is built from TRBV7-2 and TRBJ2-1; 9 bases align to TRBD1. Germline V gene sequence: CDR1 SGHTA, CDR2 FQGNSA. CDR3 length: 14 residues. J lost 8 bases, V lost 9 bases, and 11 bases had no gene match. The CDR3 nucleotides read TGTGCCAGTTGTCCGGGACAGGGTTTTGATGAGCAGTTCTTC. As protein: CASCPGQGFDEQFF.

This chain uses TRBV19 with TRBJ2-7; 10 bases align to TRBD1. CDR1 and CDR2 from the germline V gene are LNHDA and SQIVND (reference sequence). The junction had 6 bases not matched to a gene; V was cut back by 7 bases and J by 0 bases. The CDR3 sequence is 15 residues long. CDR3 protein: CASTPTGGLSYEQYF. CDR3 in DNA: TGTGCCAGTACTCCGACAGGGGGCCTCTCCTACGAGCAGTACTTC.

The genes are TRBV7-2 and TRBJ1-4, with a possible D match to TRBD1 (6 bases). The CDR3 loop spans 14 amino acids. Germline values: CDR1 SGHTA, CDR2 FQGNSA. V was trimmed by 3 bases and J by 3 bases, leaving 8 bases between them. The CDR3 loop is CASSFQGPNEKLFF. The CDR3 region has the DNA TGTGCCAGCAGCTTCCAGGGGCCTAATGAAAAACTGTTTTTT.

The chain recombines TRBV10-3 with TRBJ2-5, with D possibly TRBD2 on 6 matching bases. Trimming took 10 bases from V and 1 from J, leaving 13 bases between them. The CDR3 runs 13 residues. Germline V lookup: CDR1 ENHRY, CDR2 SYGVKD. CDR3 residues: CATGGVLQETQYF. The CDR3 bases are TGTGCCACCGGAGGGGTACTCCAAGAGACCCAGTACTTC.

The chain joins TRBV7-2 to TRBJ1-5; D is unclear. V lost 7 bases and J lost 6, with 13 bases in between. This CDR3 is 13 amino acids long. Germline V gene sequence: CDR1 SGHTA, CDR2 FQGNSA. The CDR3 spells CASTEAVGQPQHF. CDR3 DNA sequence: TGTGCCAGCACCGAGGCGGTTGGTCAGCCCCAGCATTTT.

The V and J genes are TRBV30 and TRBJ2-6; D is possibly TRBD1 (5 bases). CDR3 length: 16 amino acids. V was shortened by 1 base and J by 0 bases, with 10 bases between the two germline ends. CDR1 and CDR2 from the germline V gene are GTSNPN and SVGIG (reference sequence). DNA of the CDR3: TGTGCCTGGAGTGGGTACAGGCGCTCTGGGGCCAACGTCCTGACTTTC. Translated, it gives CAWSGYRRSGANVLTF.

This clone was detected only once. The rearrangement uses TRBV3-1 (or the pseudogene TRBV3-2) and TRBJ1-2; D perhaps matches TRBD1 (5 bases). The germline gives CDR1 LGHDT, CDR2 YNNKEL (reference sequence). V shed 10 bases and J shed 4 bases, with 10 bases lying between them. CDR3 length: 11 amino acids. The chain's CDR3 is CAKGEGYGYTF. CDR3 nucleotide sequence: TGTGCCAAAGGGGAGGGCTATGGCTACACCTTC.

The chain carries TRBV9 and TRBJ2-2, with 10 bases lining up with TRBD1. Germline CDR1 reads SGDLS; CDR2 reads YYNGEE. This CDR3 contains 15 residues. V trimming: 3 bases; J trimming: 4 bases; junction bases outside the gene matches: 3. This chain's CDR3 is CASSGRTGGTGELFF. The CDR3 coding sequence is TGTGCCAGCAGCGGACGGACAGGGGGCACCGGGGAGCTGTTTTTT. Based on the CDR3 plus reference TRBV9 and TRBJ2-2, the full variable domain is DSGVTQTPKHLITATGQRVTLRCSPRSGDLSVYWYQQSLDQGLQFLIQYYNGEERAKGNILERFSAQQFPDLHSELNLSSLELGDSALYFCASSGRTGGTGELFFGEGSRLTVL.

This clone occurred once. V is TRBV7-9 and J is TRBJ2-7; D perhaps matches TRBD1 (6 bases). This CDR3 contains 13 residues. Deletions cut 5 bases from V and 3 bases from J, with 11 bases between. Germline loops: CDR1 SEHNR, CDR2 FQNEAQ (reference sequence). For the CDR3, the DNA is TGTGCCAGCAGCATAAGGACAGACTACGAGCAGTACTTC. It specifies CASSIRTDYEQYF.

The CDR3 region is CASSPRDRGIGYGYTF. Written as DNA, the CDR3 is TGTGCCAGCAGCCCTAGGGACAGGGGAATTGGGTATGGCTACACCTTC. The V and J genes are TRBV3-1 (or the pseudogene TRBV3-2) and TRBJ1-2; 10 bases align to TRBD1. Per the germline V gene, CDR1 is LGHDT and CDR2 is YNNKEL (reference sequence). The CDR3 is 16 amino acids. Trimming at V came to 4 bases and at J to 5 bases, leaving 10 bases not matched to a gene.

This chain's CDR3 is CASSPRTDKNTEAFF. CDR3 sequence (DNA): TGTGCCAGCAGCCCTCGGACAGATAAGAACACTGAAGCTTTCTTT. The chain carries TRBV3-1 (or the pseudogene TRBV3-2) and TRBJ1-1; possible D gene TRBD1, 6 bases. Trimming took off 4 bases at V and 1 base at J, with 13 bases between the two ends. CDR3 length equals 15 residues. The germline V gene encodes CDR1 LGHDT and CDR2 YNNKEL (reference sequence).

The chain links TRBV15 to TRBJ1-1; D possibly corresponds to TRBD1 (6 bases). Germline CDR1 and CDR2: LNHNV and YYDKDF (reference sequence). V lost 1 base and J lost 5, with 11 bases in between. This CDR3 comprises 14 residues. The CDR3 loop reads CATSRGGGLTEAFF. In DNA, the CDR3 is TGTGCCACCAGCAGAGGCGGGGGGCTGACTGAAGCTTTCTTT.

The chain has TRBV12-3 or TRBV12-4 and TRBJ2-1; D not certain. The CDR3 totals 12 residues. Trimming left V 6 bases short and J 6 bases short, with 9 bases between. The CDR3 loop is CASSYDSNEQFF. Here the CDR3 DNA reads TGTGCCAGCAGCTATGACTCCAATGAGCAGTTCTTC.

V and J are TRBV15 and TRBJ2-3; D possibly corresponds to TRBD1 (5 bases). Germline V gene data show CDR1 as LNHNV and CDR2 as YYDKDF (reference sequence). Trimming cost V 2 bases and J 0 bases, with 9 bases left between them. The CDR3 loop spans 15 amino acids. The CDR3 region is CATSRLRQSTDTQYF. The DNA of the CDR3 is TGTGCCACCAGCAGACTTAGACAGAGCACAGATACGCAGTATTTT.

V usage is TRBV28 and J usage is TRBJ2-7; 8 bases agree with TRBD2. The germline CDR1 and CDR2 sequences are MDHEN and SYDVKM. V trimming: 2 bases; J trimming: 3 bases; junction bases outside the gene matches: 3. The CDR3 spans 14 residues. The CDR3 reads CASSLAGGLYEQYF. The CDR3 coding sequence is TGTGCCAGCAGTTTAGCGGGGGGACTCTACGAGCAGTACTTC.